This record looks at one T cell receptor (beta chain) sequence and its context. The repertoire was sequenced with immunoSEQ multiplex PCR; TCRdb's copy has only in-frame clones and lacks some. This table has about 120,000 clones, roughly nine tenths appearing once. This sample is part of a study of blood T cell repertoires in COVID-19. Study summary: The cDNA or gDNA used as material had been derived from T cells, B-cell-depleted T cells, or PBMCs.

V shed 4 bases, J shed 4 bases, and the junction held 5 bases outside the gene matches. CDR1 is SEHNR, CDR2 FQNEAQ, per germline (reference sequence). The CDR3 runs to 14 residues. The rearrangement uses TRBV7-9 and TRBJ1-1; TRBD1 matches at 8 bases. The sequencing sample was made of peripheral blood. The origin of this receptor is an older man with active or convalescent COVID-19. CDR3 in amino acids: CASSYSGTGTEAFF. As DNA, the CDR3 is TGTGCCAGCAGCTACAGCGGGACAGGCACTGAAGCTTTCTTT.